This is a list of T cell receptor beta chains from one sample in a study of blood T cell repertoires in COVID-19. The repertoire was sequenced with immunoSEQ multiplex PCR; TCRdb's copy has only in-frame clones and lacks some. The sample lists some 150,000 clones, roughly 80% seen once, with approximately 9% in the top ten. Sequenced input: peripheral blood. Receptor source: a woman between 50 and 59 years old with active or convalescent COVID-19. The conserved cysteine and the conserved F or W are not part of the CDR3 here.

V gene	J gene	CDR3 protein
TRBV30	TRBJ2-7	AWSAGTSADEQY
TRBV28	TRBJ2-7	ASSLLRGLSYEQY
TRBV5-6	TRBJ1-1	ASSLRAGWPTEAF
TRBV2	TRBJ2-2	ASSGQGGAGELF
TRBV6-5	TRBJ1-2	ASKTGLGYT
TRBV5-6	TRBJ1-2	ASTRTGINYGYT
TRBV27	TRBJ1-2	ASHYGQSAINFYGYT
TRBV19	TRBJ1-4	ASSWGQGFANEKLF
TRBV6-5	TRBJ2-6	ASRPQASGANVLT
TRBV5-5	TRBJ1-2	ASSPPAGGLDGYT
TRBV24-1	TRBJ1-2	ATSDRIQGRYGYT
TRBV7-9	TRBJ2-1	ASSLLANNEQF
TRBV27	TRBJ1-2	ASSLSDHGGGYT
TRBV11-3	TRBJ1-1	ASSFRGQGATEAF
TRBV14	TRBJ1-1	ASSQVVRGMNTEAF
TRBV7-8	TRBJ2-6	ASSLRTGANVLT